This TCR beta chain was profiled in a study of cytomegalovirus exposure and HLA in healthy donors. The CDR3 is 20 amino acids. Germline CDR1 reads MNHNS; CDR2 reads SASEGT. V lost 3 bases to trimming and J lost 0 bases; unmatched junction nucleotides: 16. Points on this clone: Antigen unknown.

Study-wide findings and caveats: It was taken for granted in presence/absence analyses that sequencing depth across donors was roughly uniform. Researchers reportedly found TCR beta sequences accurately predicted most subjects' HLA-A and HLA-B alleles. Researchers catalogued approximately 160 TCR beta chains as cytomegalovirus-associated.

It was with 60 Vbeta and 13 Jbeta primers that the PCR ran. Data came from immunoSEQ multiplex PCR; TCRdb stores just in-frame clones and leaves some out. The data hold some 140,000 clones, with around 63% observed a single time. When sampled, the donors appeared nominally healthy, though they likely had unrecorded immune exposures. The sequenced material came from PBMCs. The sequence came from a human donor in good health. The gene calls are TRBV6-1 and TRBJ2-5; 10 bases align to TRBD2. This CDR3 reads CASSEIMSKVAGGNQETQYF. The DNA of the CDR3 is TGTGCCAGCAGTGAGATCATGAGTAAGGTAGCGGGAGGAAACCAAGAGACCCAGTACTTC.